This TCR beta chain derives from a study of T-cell memory formation after mild COVID-19. Study-level results: Proof of SARS-CoV-2 specificity was absent for the second-wave clones that crested on day 37. Clones shrinking from day 15 to 85 showed even CD4/CD8 mixes; later expanders tilted CD4+.

It was 5'RACE with constant-segment primers that produced the TCR alpha and TCR beta cDNA libraries, which carried sample barcodes and UMIs. From the 5' RACE reads, TCRdb called clonotypes with MiXCR, one entry per CDR3 protein. The sample carries some 330,000 distinct CDR3 sequences, roughly 20% recorded once. Only a few counts were recorded for this clonotype. The antigen remains undetermined. From germline, CDR1 is SGHDT and CDR2 YYEEEE. The CDR3 extends over 15 amino acids. The V gene lost 0 bases and the J gene lost 1 base, with 11 bases spanning the gap. The chain carries TRBV5-6 and TRBJ2-7, with a possible D match to TRBD2 (5 bases). The sequence came from an adult woman who had mild COVID-19 (a few samples of this study predate the infection). Cell type and time point are not known. The sequenced material came from PBMCs or a T cell subset sorted from them (not recorded which). In nucleotides, the CDR3 is TGTGCCAGCAGCTTGGGTCCGGGGTCGTCCTACGAGCAGTACTTC. Translated, it gives CASSLGPGSSYEQYF.